Given below is one T cell receptor (beta chain) in context. The antigen is undetermined. The method was immunoSEQ multiplex PCR; TCRdb's version includes in-frame clones alone and lacks a portion of them. The table has 190,000 or so clones, 80% to 85% seen once; the top ten hold around 2.8%. V shed 4 bases and J 5 bases; nucleotides not matched to a gene: 4. This CDR3 is built from 13 residues. From germline, CDR1 is MGHDK and CDR2 SYGVNS. The data are from a study of cytomegalovirus exposure and HLA in healthy donors. Study conclusions and caveats: It was reportedly the case that the classifier diagnosed cytomegalovirus status with high specificity and sensitivity.

The validation cohort, a group of 130 or so subjects, included the donors and was separate from the roughly 670-subject first cohort. Sequenced: PBMCs. This sequence originates from a woman between 18 and 30 years old in good health and CMV-seropositive. V usage is TRBV25-1 and J usage is TRBJ1-2, with TRBD1 identical over 7 bases. The CDR3 spells CASSGRQGYGYTF. CDR3 in DNA: TGTGCCAGCAGTGGACGACAGGGATATGGCTACACCTTC.